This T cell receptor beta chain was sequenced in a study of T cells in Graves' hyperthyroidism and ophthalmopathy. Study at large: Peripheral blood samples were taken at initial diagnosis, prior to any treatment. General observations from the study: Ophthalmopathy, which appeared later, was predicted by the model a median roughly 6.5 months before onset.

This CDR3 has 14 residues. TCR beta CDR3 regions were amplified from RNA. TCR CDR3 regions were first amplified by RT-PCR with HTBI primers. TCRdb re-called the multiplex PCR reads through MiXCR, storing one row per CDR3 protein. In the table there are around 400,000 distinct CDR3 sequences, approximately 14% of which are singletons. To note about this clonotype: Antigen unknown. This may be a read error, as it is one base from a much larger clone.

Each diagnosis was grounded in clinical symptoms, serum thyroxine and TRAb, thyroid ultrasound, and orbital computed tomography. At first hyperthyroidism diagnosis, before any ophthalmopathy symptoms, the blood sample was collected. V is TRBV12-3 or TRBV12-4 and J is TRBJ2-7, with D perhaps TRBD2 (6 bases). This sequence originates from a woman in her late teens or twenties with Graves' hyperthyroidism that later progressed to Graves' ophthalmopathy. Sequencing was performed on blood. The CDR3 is CASSWDSISYERYF. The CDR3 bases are TGTGCCAGCAGTTGGGACTCAATCTCCTACGAGCGGTACTTC.